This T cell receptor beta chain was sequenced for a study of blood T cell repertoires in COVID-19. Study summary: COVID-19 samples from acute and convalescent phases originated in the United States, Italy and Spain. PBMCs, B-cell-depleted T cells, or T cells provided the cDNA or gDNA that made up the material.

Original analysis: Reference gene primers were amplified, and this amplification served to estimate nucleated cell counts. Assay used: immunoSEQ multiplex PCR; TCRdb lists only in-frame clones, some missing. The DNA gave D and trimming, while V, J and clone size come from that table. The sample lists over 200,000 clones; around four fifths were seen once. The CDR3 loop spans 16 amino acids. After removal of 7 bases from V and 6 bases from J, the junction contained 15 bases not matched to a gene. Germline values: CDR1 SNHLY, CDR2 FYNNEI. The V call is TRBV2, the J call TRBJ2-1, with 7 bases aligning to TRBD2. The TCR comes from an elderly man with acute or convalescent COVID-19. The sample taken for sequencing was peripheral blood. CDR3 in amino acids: CASNSPGLQNLNEQFF. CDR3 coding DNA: TGTGCCAGCAATTCTCCGGGACTACAAAACCTCAATGAGCAGTTCTTC.